This T cell receptor beta chain stems from a study of monozygotic twins with inflammatory bowel disease. UMIs containing a 6-nucleotide sample barcode were added via template switching. cDNA encoding TCRalpha and TCRbeta underwent two nested PCRs of approximately 16 and 9 cycles, each of which was followed by bead purification. Reprocessing the 5' RACE reads, TCRdb reports a single entry for every CDR3 protein and omits DNA. The sample totals around 450,000 distinct CDR3 sequences. Comment on this clonotype: Its matching antigen is unknown.

Study-level points and caveats: Some repertoire variability may stem from patients' differing immunosuppressive treatments.

Germline V lookup: CDR1 LGHNA, CDR2 YNFKEQ. The length of the CDR3 is 17 residues. The chain couples TRBV4-2 to TRBJ2-1; TCRdb indicates TRBD1, and absent DNA this call remains unverified. Sequences were obtained from blood. The sequence was collected from a human donor with ulcerative colitis or Crohn's disease, or a healthy co-twin of an affected twin (not recorded which). CDR3 region: CASSQEMGTGTYNEQFF.